These 12 T cell receptor beta chains were all obtained from the same sample, sequenced in a study of blood T cell repertoires in COVID-19 (dated by TCRdb to 2018 to 2020). Library preparation employed the immunoSEQ multiplex PCR assay. TCRdb took over this immuneACCESS table, retaining in-frame rearrangements with V and J assigned. Such tables are incomplete; in checked studies, under half of the missing clones stem from an unresolved V gene, and the remainder is unexplained. The sample table lists around 140,000 clones, about 85% of them with a count of one. About 2.6% of the sample rests with the top ten. The sample taken for sequencing was peripheral blood. These receptors all come from a human donor with acute or convalescent COVID-19. The donor label of this sample is uncertain.

In regard to this clone: A junction end diverges from the germline sequence, so it may reflect a read error. V gene TRBV7-7 combines with J gene TRBJ1-2, with 9 bases lining up with TRBD1. This CDR3 is built from 17 residues. CDR1 is SSHAT, CDR2 FNYEAQ, per germline (reference sequence). The CDR3: CASSLVGKGQGDGGYTF. The CDR3 region has the DNA TGTGCTAGCAGCTTAGTGGGAAAGGGACAGGGAGACGGTGGCTACACCTTC.

There are a few counts of this clone. The J gene is TRBJ1-2, the V gene TRBV3-1 (or the pseudogene TRBV3-2), with 9 bases matching TRBD1. The CDR3 runs to 16 residues. V was clipped by 1 base and J by 7 bases; unmatched bases: 10. Per the germline V gene, CDR1 is LGHDT and CDR2 is YNNKEL (reference sequence). The CDR3 nucleotides are TGTGCCAGCAGCCAAGGGGCGAGACAGGGGGTCTCTGGCTACACCTTC. Amino acids: CASSQGARQGVSGYTF.

This chain joins TRBV6-2 or TRBV6-3 and TRBJ2-1; 10 bases line up with TRBD2. Trimming removed 2 bases from V and 11 bases from J; junction bases left unmatched: 9. This CDR3 has 15 residues. From germline, CDR1 is MNHEY and CDR2 SVGEGT. The CDR3 coding sequence is TGTGCCAGCAGTTACACGGGGGCTAGCGGGAGCCAGCAGTTCTTC. It encodes CASSYTGASGSQQFF.

The chain uses TRBV9 and TRBJ2-1, with 13 bases matching TRBD2. CDR3 length: 17 residues. V was clipped by 5 bases and J by 8 bases; unmatched bases: 13. CDR1 is SGDLS and CDR2 is YYNGEE in the germline V gene. This CDR3 is CASSLRTSGSYGDEQFF. The CDR3 nucleotides read TGTGCCAGCAGTCTTAGGACTAGCGGGAGTTACGGTGATGAGCAGTTCTTC.

This clone was recorded a few times. This chain connects TRBV5-8 to TRBJ1-2; D remains ambiguous. Trimming took off 0 bases at V and 4 bases at J, with 7 bases between the two ends. The CDR3 totals 13 residues. Germline loops: CDR1 SGHTS, CDR2 YDEGEE. The DNA of the CDR3 is TGTGCCAGCAGCTTGGCAGGTGGCTATGGCTACACCTTC. Translating it yields CASSLAGGYGYTF. Looking up the rest from reference TRBV5-8 and TRBJ1-2 gives the full variable domain: EAGVTQSPTHLIKTRGQQATLRCSPISGHTSVYWYQQALGLGLQFLLWYDEGEERNRGNFPPRFSGRQFPNYSSELNVNALELEDSALYLCASSLAGGYGYTFGSGTRLTVV.

This clone appeared a few times. The chain combines TRBV28 with TRBJ2-3; 7 bases fit TRBD2. V lost 3 bases, J lost 1 base, and 1 base stayed unmatched. The CDR3 spans 14 residues. Germline V gene lookup returns CDR1 MDHEN and CDR2 SYDVKM. CDR3 DNA: TGTGCCAGCAGTTTTCTAGCGGGCACAGATACGCAGTATTTT. This sequence encodes CASSFLAGTDTQYF.

Comment on this clone: One junction end does not reproduce the germline sequence, and a read error may be involved. The DNA of the CDR3 is TGTGCCAGCTCACCCAACGACGGTTCCAGGATCTTC. Translated, it gives CASSPNDGSRIF. The chain combines TRBV18 with TRBJ2-1; unclear D gene. The CDR3 is 12 amino acids. The germline CDR1 and CDR2 sequences are KGHSH and LQKENI. The full variable domain, in which reference TRBV18 and TRBJ2-1 provide the parts outside the CDR3, is NAGVMQNPRHLVRRRGQEARLRCSPMKGHSHVYWYRQLPEEGLKFMVYLQKENIIDESGMPKERFSAEFPKEGPSILRIQQVVRGDSAAYFCASSPNDGSRIFGPGTRLTVL.

The chain carries TRBV19 and TRBJ2-4; a possible D gene is TRBD2 (6 bases). V lost 0 bases and J 7 bases, leaving 10 bases between the germline ends. This CDR3 is built from 14 residues. Per germline, CDR1 LNHDA and CDR2 SQIVND (reference sequence). DNA of the CDR3: TGTGCCAGTAGTATAGAGGGGAGGAGGAACATTCAGTACTTC. It translates to CASSIEGRRNIQYF.

This chain uses TRBV3-1 (or the pseudogene TRBV3-2) with TRBJ1-1; possible D gene TRBD1, 5 bases. The CDR3 runs 13 residues. The V and J ends lost 8 bases and 3 bases respectively, with 13 bases between them. Germline-derived CDR1 and CDR2 are LGHDT and YNNKEL (reference sequence). The CDR3 loop is CASQKQGDTEAFF. In DNA form, the CDR3 reads TGTGCCAGCCAGAAGCAGGGCGACACTGAAGCTTTCTTT.

The chain carries TRBV12-3 or TRBV12-4 and TRBJ2-2, with D maybe TRBD1 (6 bases). The CDR3 totals 13 residues. The germline V and J ends were trimmed by 6 bases and 6 bases, with 11 bases remaining between them. CDR3 in amino acids: CASRPSGAGELFF. The DNA of the CDR3 is TGTGCCAGCAGACCCTCAGGGGCCGGGGAGCTGTTTTTT.

This clone was seen once. This chain connects TRBV4-2 to TRBJ2-7; TRBD2 matches at 15 bases. The germline gives CDR1 LGHNA, CDR2 YNFKEQ. The V gene end was trimmed by 0 bases and the J gene end by 6 bases; junction bases not matched to a gene: 0. This CDR3 has 15 residues. CDR3 region: CASSQEGLAGGEQYF. In DNA, the CDR3 is TGTGCCAGCAGCCAAGAGGGACTAGCGGGAGGCGAGCAGTACTTC.

As regards this clone: The junction and the germline gene differ at one end; a read error may be behind it. The chain uses TRBV7-7 and TRBJ1-4; D remains ambiguous. The CDR3 contains 15 residues. Germline CDR1 and CDR2: SSHAT and FNYEAQ (reference sequence). This CDR3 reads CASSLSSATNEKLFF. The DNA of the CDR3 is TGTGCTAGCAGCTTATCTAGTGCAACTAATGAAAAACTGTTTTTT.